This record covers a single T cell receptor beta chain. CDR1 SGHRS and CDR2 YFSETQ come from the germline V gene. The CDR3 consists of 15 residues. V was clipped by 0 bases and J by 6 bases; unmatched bases: 6. These data originate in a study of patients and donors after allogeneic stem cell transplantation. In TCRdb, the RT-PCR reads were re-called with MiXCR into one record per CDR3 protein. The table shows roughly 200,000 distinct CDR3 sequences, with roughly 38% occurring only once. This chain links TRBV5-1 with TRBJ1-2; the match to TRBD1 covers 9 bases. This sequence originates from a human donor who was either an allogeneic HSCT recipient or a stem cell or donor lymphocyte infusion donor (not recorded which). It is not recorded whose cells these are; they may come from a transplant donor. The sequenced sample consisted of blood, either unsorted or a sorted T cell fraction (not recorded which). The CDR3 DNA follows: TGCGCCAGCAGCTTGGATGGGACAGGGTTTCATGGCTACACCTTC. It encodes CASSLDGTGFHGYTF.